The source of this T cell receptor beta chain is a study of neoadjuvant anti-PD-1 for oral cavity cancer. Study context: Patients mostly received three to four biweekly nivolumab doses at 3 mg/kg before surgery. Study observations and caveats: Higher pretreatment blood Treg/Th17 ratios correlated with higher pretreatment blood and lower post-treatment tumor TCRbeta clonality.

The CDR3 covers 17 residues. The germline V gene has CDR1 SGHTA and CDR2 FQGNSA. The trim removed 0 bases at V and 4 bases at J, leaving 7 bases unmatched. This clone was seen more than once but under ten times. No antigen is known for it. Stated time point: after neoadjuvant nivolumab, at surgical resection. Assay: immunoSEQ multiplex PCR; the TCRdb copy retains only in-frame clones and omits some. The sample lists 20,000 to 25,000 clones, around 43% seen once, with less than 50% in the top ten. This sample comprised tumor tissue, obtained after nivolumab (anti-PD-1) treatment. The genes are TRBV7-2 and TRBJ2-1, with TRBD1 matching over 9 bases. This TCR was sampled from a person aged 35-79 years with oral cavity squamous cell carcinoma. The CDR3 protein is CASSLAVSGQGYNEQFF. The CDR3 bases are TGTGCCAGCAGCTTAGCGGTATCAGGACAGGGGTACAATGAGCAGTTCTTC.